One sample yielded the 10 T cell receptor beta chains listed below, sequenced in a study of blood T cell repertoires in COVID-19 (dated by TCRdb to 2020 to 2021). Library generation was performed with the immunoSEQ multiplex PCR assay. TCRdb carries this immuneACCESS record with in-frame sequences only. Its versions omit some clonotypes, under half of them owing to an unresolved V gene in the studies checked, with the rest unexplained. Across this sample there are 96,000 or so clones, with around nine tenths seen only once. Roughly 3% of the sample comes from the top ten. What was sequenced was peripheral blood. Source of these receptors: a woman at least 80 years old with acute or convalescent COVID-19.

The gene calls are TRBV7-9 and TRBJ2-5, with D possibly being TRBD2 (6 bases). The germline V and J ends were trimmed by 1 base and 1 base, with 19 bases remaining between them. This CDR3 contains 18 residues. CDR1 and CDR2 (germline): SEHNR, FQNEAQ (reference sequence). The CDR3 sequence is CASSLDRATLAVQETQYF. Written as DNA, the CDR3 is TGTGCCAGCAGCTTAGATCGCGCAACCTTAGCGGTCCAAGAGACCCAGTACTTC.

This chain connects TRBV7-2 to TRBJ2-1; D perhaps matches TRBD1 (6 bases). The V gene lost 7 bases and the J gene lost 2 bases, with 9 bases spanning the gap. In germline, CDR1 is SGHTA, CDR2 FQGNSA. The CDR3 is 13 amino acids. CDR3 sequence reads: CASKGVAYNEQFF. In nucleotides, the CDR3 is TGTGCCAGCAAGGGGGTGGCCTACAATGAGCAGTTCTTC.

The chain is built from TRBV7-2 and TRBJ2-7, with a possible D match to TRBD2 (6 bases). Trimming stripped 0 bases from V and 3 bases from J, with 9 bases between. CDR1 is SGHTA and CDR2 is FQGNSA in the germline V gene. The CDR3 contains 14 residues. The CDR3 DNA reads TGTGCCAGCAGCTTAGCGGCTAGCGTCTACGAGCAGTACTTC. Protein sequence: CASSLAASVYEQYF.

The V gene is TRBV2, the J gene TRBJ2-3; 13 bases map to TRBD2. Germline CDR1 SNHLY, CDR2 FYNNEI. Unmatched junction bases numbered 12, after V lost 5 bases and J lost 4 bases. The CDR3 covers 18 residues. CDR3 nucleotide sequence: TGTGCCAGCAGTATACTAGCGGGGGGGCCGATGAGCGCAGATACGCAGTATTTT. This sequence encodes CASSILAGGPMSADTQYF.

The J gene is TRBJ2-7, the V gene TRBV5-6, with 9 bases identical to TRBD1. CDR1 is SGHDT and CDR2 is YYEEEE in the germline V gene. The CDR3 covers 14 residues. V was pared by 5 bases and J by 3 bases, with 6 bases of the junction left unmatched. CDR3 in DNA: TGTGCCAGCAGGAACCGGGACAGGGACTACGAGCAGTACTTC. Its protein product is CASRNRDRDYEQYF.

This chain links TRBV19 with TRBJ2-1, with a weak D call TRBD1 (5 bases). CDR3 length: 15 residues. Trimming shortened V by 3 bases and J by 2 bases, and 11 bases separated the two germline ends. Germline V CDR1 and CDR2: LNHDA, SQIVND (reference sequence). The chain's CDR3 is CASSITAGPYNEQFF. CDR3 bases: TGTGCCAGTAGTATCACGGCAGGGCCCTACAATGAGCAGTTCTTC.

Only one count was recorded for this clone. The chain couples TRBV5-6 to TRBJ2-2, with 13 bases that match TRBD2. The CDR3 has 17 residues. Germline lookup yields CDR1 SGHDT and CDR2 YYEEEE. The V segment lost 4 bases and the J segment 5 bases; nucleotides outside the gene matches: 8. The CDR3 is CASSPTSGGPGTGELFF. Here the CDR3 DNA reads TGTGCCAGCAGCCCGACTAGCGGGGGGCCGGGGACCGGGGAGCTGTTTTTT.

The rearrangement joins TRBV2 to TRBJ1-6, with 7 nucleotides matching TRBD1. Losses at the gene ends were 9 bases for V and 10 bases for J; bases not matched to a gene: 9. Germline assignment: CDR1 SNHLY and CDR2 FYNNEI. The CDR3 spans 13 residues. The CDR3, as DNA: TGTGCCAGAAGACAGGGACGCTTGTCACCCCTCCACTTT. It encodes CARRQGRLSPLHF.

The V and J genes are TRBV6-5 and TRBJ1-1; 7 bases are shared with TRBD1. The CDR3 has 13 residues. Germline trimming cut 6 bases from V and 6 bases from J; bases unmatched to any gene: 7. Germline V gives CDR1 MNHEY, CDR2 SVGAGI. In DNA form, the CDR3 reads TGTGCCAGCAGAAAAGGGACAGAGCCTGAAGCTTTCTTT. This codes for CASRKGTEPEAFF.

The gene calls are TRBV28 and TRBJ1-2; D is perhaps TRBD1 (5 bases). V lost 4 bases, J lost 4 bases, and 19 bases lay in between. From germline, CDR1 is MDHEN and CDR2 SYDVKM. The length of the CDR3 is 16 residues. As DNA, the CDR3 is TGTGCCAGCAGTTACAACAGGCGCTCCCCCCCCTATGGCTACACCTTC. Its protein is CASSYNRRSPPYGYTF.